This T cell receptor (beta chain) was sequenced for a study of blood T cell repertoires in COVID-19 (dated by TCRdb to 2018 to 2021). Regarding the research as a whole: Collaborator samples came from the United States, Italy and Spain and covered acute and convalescent phases of COVID-19. A de-identified subject ID, COVID-19 status, age in years and sex were almost always included in the sample metadata. The repertoires were released in a freely available public database meant as a resource for research on the immune response to SARS-CoV-2. The dataset comprised deeply sampled blood TCRbeta repertoires from subjects exposed to, actively infected with, or recovered from COVID-19. The prospective study material was composed of cDNA or gDNA derived from T cells, B-cell-depleted T cells, or PBMCs. Samples came from the ongoing ImmuneRACE study (first 160 participants) plus 1,254 subjects from 6 global collaborators. Where available, HLA class I and class II types were taken from metadata supplied by the sample provider and were not determined by assay-based typing.

TCRbeta CDR3 regions were amplified from genomic DNA using the immunoSEQ Assay, a bias-controlled multiplex PCR. The study's own analysis went as follows. The number of nucleated cells in each sample was estimated from the amplification of reference gene primers within the assay. To quantify the absolute abundance of each unique TCRbeta CDR3 rearrangement, sequence reads were collapsed and filtered. For each sample, productive Simpson clonality was calculated as the square root of Simpson's diversity index over productive rearrangements. In TCRdb, the immuneACCESS table is reduced to in-frame sequences with V and J assigned. These tables do not hold every clone; where another copy was compared, an unresolved V gene accounts for under half, and the others remain unexplained. V and J calls and clone size are copied from that table; D and trimming were computed from the DNA. This sample lists hundreds of thousands of clones; 80% to 90% were detected once. The top ten clones comprise over 0.95% of the sample.

Study-level results and caveats: How much clinical and demographic metadata was included differed by source and by participant, and the metadata was provided uncurated.

Participants in the prospective study were aged about 18 to 95 years, lived in under 30 United States geographic areas, and enrolled through a virtual design. In the prospective study, cohorts were assigned on the basis of participant-reported clinical history obtained from a screening survey and a study questionnaire. ImmuneRACE Cohort 3 recovered participants were defined by two consecutive negative NP/OP PCR tests, healthcare professional clearance, or symptom resolution. Each participant in the prospective study had whole blood, serum and a nasopharyngeal or oropharyngeal swab collected by mobile phlebotomists. Over a 2-month period, participants in the prospective study had the option of providing additional blood draws and questionnaires. Before DNA extraction, prospective study blood samples were shipped either frozen or at room temperature. Worth noting for this clone: Its antigen is still unknown. No base quality values were provided; no much bigger clone lies one nucleotide off.

Material for sequencing was PBMCs or T cells enriched from blood (not recorded which). The TCR sequence derives from a man between 18 and 35 years old who had recovered from COVID-19.

The DNA sequence is TGTGCCAGCAGGAGAGCGGGAGAAGAGACCCAGTACTTC. This is translated as CASRRAGEETQYF. This receptor chain uses TRBV7-9 and TRBJ2-5; 8 bases in the middle match TRBD2. V lost 6 bases and J lost 3 bases, and the count of bases not matched to a germline gene is 3. CDR1 and CDR2, per the germline V gene (reference sequence), are SEHNR and FQNEAQ. The CDR3 spans 13 residues, from the cysteine through the phenylalanine. Just the 39-base CDR3 DNA is kept, in frame starting at base 1. When the CDR3 is completed using the reference TRBV7-9 and TRBJ2-5 genes on either side, the full variable domain is DTGVSQNPRHKITKRGQNVTFRCDPISEHNRLYWYRQTLGQGPEFLTYFQNEAQLEKSRLLSDRFSAERPKGSFSTLEIQRTEQGDSAMYLCASRRAGEETQYFGPGTRLLVL.